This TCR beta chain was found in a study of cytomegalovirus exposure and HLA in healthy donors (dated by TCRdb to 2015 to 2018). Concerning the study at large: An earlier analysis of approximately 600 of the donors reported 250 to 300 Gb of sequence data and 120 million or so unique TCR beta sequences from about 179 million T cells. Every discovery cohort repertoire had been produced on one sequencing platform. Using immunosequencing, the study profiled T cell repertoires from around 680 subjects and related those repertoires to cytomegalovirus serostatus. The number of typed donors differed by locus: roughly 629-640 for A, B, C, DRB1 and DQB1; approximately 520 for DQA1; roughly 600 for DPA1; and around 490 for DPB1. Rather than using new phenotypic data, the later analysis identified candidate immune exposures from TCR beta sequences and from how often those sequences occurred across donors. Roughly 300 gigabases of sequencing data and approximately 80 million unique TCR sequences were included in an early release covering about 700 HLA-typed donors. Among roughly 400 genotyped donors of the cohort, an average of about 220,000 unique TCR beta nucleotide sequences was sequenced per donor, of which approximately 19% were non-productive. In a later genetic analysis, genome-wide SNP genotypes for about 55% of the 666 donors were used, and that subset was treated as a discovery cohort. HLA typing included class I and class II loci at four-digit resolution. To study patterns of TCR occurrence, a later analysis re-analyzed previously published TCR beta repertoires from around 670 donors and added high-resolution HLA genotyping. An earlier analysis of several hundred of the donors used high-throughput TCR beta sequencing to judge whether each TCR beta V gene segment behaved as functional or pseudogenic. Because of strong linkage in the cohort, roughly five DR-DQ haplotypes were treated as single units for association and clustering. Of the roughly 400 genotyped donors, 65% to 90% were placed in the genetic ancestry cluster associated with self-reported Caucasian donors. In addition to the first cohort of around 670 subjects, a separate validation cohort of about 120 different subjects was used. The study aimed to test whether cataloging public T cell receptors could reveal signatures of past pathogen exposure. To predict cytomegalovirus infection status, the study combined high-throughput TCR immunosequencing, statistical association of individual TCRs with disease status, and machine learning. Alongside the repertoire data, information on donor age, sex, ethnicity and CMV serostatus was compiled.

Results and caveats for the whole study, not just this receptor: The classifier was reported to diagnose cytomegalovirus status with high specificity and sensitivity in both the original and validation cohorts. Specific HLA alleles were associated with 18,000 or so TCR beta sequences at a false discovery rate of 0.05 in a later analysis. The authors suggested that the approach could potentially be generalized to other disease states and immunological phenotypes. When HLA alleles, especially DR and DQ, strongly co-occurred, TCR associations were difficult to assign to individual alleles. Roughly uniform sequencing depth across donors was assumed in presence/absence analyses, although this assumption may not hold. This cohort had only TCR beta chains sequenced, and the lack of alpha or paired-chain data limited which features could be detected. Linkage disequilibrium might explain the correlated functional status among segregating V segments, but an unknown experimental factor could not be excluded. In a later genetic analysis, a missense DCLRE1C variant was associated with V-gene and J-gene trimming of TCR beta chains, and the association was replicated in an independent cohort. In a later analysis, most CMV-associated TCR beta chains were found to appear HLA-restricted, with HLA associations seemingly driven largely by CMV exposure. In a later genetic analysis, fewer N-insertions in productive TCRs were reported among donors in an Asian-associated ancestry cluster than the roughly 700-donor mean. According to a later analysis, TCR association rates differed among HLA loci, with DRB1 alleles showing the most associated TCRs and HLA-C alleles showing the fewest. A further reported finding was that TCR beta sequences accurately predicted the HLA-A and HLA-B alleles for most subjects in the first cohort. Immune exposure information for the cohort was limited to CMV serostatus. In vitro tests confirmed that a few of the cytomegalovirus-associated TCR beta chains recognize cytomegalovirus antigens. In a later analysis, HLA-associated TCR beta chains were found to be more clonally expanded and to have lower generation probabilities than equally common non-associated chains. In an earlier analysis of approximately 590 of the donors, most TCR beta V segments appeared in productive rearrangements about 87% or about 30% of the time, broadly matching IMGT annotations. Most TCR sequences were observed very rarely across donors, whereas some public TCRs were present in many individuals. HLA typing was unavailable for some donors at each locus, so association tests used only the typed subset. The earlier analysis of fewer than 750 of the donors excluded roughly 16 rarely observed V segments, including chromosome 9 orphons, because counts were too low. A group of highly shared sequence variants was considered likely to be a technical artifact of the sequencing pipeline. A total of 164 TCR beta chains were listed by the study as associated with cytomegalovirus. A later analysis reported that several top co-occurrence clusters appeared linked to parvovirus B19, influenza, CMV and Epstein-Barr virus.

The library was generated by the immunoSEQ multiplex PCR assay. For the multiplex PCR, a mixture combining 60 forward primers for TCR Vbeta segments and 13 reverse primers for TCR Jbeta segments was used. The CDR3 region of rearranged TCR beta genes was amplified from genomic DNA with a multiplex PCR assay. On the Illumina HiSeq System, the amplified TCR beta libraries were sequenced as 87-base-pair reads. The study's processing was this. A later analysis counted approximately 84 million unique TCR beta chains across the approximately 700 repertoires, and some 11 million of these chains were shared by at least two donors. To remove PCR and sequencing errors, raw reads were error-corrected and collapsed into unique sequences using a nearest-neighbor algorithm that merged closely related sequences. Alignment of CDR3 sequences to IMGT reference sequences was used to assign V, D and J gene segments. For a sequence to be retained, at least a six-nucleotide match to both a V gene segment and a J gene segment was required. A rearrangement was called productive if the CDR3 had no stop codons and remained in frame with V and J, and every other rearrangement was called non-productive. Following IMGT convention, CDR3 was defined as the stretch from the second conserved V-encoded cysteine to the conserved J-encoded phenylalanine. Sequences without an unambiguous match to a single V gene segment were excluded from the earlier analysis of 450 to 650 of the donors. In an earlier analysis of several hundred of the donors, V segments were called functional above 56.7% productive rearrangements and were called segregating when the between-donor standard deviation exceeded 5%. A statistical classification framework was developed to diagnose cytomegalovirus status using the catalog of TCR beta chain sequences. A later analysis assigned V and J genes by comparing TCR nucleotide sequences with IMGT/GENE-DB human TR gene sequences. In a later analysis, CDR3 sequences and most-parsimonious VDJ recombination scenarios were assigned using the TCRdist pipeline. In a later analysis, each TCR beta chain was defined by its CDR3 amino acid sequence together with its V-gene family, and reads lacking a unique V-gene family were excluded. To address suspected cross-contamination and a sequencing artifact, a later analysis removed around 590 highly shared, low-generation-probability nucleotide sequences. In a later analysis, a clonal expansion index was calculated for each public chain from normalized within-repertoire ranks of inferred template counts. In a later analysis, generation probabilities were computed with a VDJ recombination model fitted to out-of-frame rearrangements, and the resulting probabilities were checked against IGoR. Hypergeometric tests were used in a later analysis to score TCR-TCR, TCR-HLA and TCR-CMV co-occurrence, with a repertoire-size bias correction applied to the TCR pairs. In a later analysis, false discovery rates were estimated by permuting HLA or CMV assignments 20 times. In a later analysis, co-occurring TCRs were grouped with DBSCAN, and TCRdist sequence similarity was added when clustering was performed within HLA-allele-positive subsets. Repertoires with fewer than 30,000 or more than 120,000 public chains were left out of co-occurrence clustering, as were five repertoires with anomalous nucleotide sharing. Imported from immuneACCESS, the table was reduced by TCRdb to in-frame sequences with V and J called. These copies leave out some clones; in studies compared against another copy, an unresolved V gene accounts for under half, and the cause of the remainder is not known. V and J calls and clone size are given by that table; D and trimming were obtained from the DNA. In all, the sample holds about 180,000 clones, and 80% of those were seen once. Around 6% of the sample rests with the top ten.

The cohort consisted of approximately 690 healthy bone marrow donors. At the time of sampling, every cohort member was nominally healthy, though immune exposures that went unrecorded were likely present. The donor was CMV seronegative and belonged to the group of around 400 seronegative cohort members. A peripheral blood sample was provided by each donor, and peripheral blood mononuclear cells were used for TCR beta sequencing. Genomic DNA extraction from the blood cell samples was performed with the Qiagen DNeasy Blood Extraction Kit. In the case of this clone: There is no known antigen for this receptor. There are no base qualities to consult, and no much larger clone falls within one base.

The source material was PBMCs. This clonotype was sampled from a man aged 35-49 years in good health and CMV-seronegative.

The sequenced DNA: TGTGCCAGCAGCGTAGACAGGTACTCTGGAAACACCATATATTTT. Its protein reads: CASSVDRYSGNTIYF. Recombination joined TRBV9 with TRBJ1-3; 5 matching bases give a weak D call of TRBD1. From a lookup of the germline V gene, CDR1 and CDR2 are SGDLS and YYNGEE. At the junction V is shortened by 0 bases and J by 0 bases, with 7 bases in between. The CDR3 runs 15 residues from the cysteine to the phenylalanine. Only the CDR3 part of the read is kept: 45 bases, read in frame from the first base.